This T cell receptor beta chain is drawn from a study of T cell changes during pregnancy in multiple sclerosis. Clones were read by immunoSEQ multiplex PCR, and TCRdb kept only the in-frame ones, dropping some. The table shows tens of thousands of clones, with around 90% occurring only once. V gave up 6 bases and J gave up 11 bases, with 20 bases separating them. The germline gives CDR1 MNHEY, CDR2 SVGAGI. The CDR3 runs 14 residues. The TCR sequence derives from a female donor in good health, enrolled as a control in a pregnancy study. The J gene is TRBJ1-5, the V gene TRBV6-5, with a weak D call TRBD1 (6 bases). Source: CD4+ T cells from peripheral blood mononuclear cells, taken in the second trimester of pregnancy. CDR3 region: CASRPRQTGRAQHF. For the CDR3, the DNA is TGTGCCAGCAGGCCTCGACAGACAGGCAGGGCCCAGCATTTT.